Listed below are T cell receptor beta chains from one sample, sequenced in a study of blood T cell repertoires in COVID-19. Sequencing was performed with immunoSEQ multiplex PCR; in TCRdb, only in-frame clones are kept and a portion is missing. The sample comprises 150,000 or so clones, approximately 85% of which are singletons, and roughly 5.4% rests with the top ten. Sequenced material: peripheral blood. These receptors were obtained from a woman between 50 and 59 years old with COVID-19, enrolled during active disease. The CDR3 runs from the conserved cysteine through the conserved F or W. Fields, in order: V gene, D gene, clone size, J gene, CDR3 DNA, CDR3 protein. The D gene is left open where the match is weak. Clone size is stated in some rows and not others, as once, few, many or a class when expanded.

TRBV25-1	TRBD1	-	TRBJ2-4	TGTGCCAGCACTCCCGAGGGGGCAGGGGACATTCAGTACTTC	CASTPEGAGDIQYF
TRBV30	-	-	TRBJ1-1	TGTGCCTGGAGTGAGAGGACTGAAGCTTTCTTT	CAWSERTEAFF
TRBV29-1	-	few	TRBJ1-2	TGCAGCGTTAGTGGCAGAAACTATGGCTACACCTTC	CSVSGRNYGYTF
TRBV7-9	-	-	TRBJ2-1	TGTGCCCTGGGACGGCCCGGGGGTGAGCAGTTCTTC	CALGRPGGEQFF
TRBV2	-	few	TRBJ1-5	TGTGCCAGCAGTGGGGAGGGGTGGATTCAGCCCCAGCATTTT	CASSGEGWIQPQHF
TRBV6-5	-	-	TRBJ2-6	TGTGCCAGCAGTTACTCGGGAGTCTCTGGGGCCAACGTCCTGACTTTC	CASSYSGVSGANVLTF
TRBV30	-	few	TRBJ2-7	TGTGCCTGGAGTGTGGTCAGGGTGGAGCAGTACTTC	CAWSVVRVEQYF
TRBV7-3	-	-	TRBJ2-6	TGTGCCAGCAGCTTAATGGGCAGCTCTGGGGCCAACGTCCTGACTTTC	CASSLMGSSGANVLTF
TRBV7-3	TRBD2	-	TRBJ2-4	TGTGCCAGCAGCTTAGGGCTAGCGGGGCCCCAGTACTTC	CASSLGLAGPQYF
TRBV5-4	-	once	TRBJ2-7	TGTGCCAGCAGCCCGGCCACAGGGCGCGAGCAGTACTTC	CASSPATGREQYF
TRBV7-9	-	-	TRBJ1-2	TGTGCCAGCAGCTTATTAGGACAACGCTATGGCTACACCTTC	CASSLLGQRYGYTF
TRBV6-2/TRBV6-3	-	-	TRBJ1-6	TGTGCCAGCAGTTCGACCGGACAGCCTAATTCACCCCTCCACTTT	CASSSTGQPNSPLHF
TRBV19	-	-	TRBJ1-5	TGTGCCAGTAGTGGACAAGGAGGGAATCAGCCCCAGCATTTT	CASSGQGGNQPQHF
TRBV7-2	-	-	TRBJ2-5	TGTGCCAGCAGCTCCCCTACTAGTGGGGAAGAGACCCAGTACTTC	CASSSPTSGEETQYF
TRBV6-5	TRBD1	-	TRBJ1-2	TGTGCCAGCAGTTACTCGTCCGGACAGGGGTACTATGGCTACACCTTC	CASSYSSGQGYYGYTF
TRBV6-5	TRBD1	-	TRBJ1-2	TGTGCCAGCAGTACTCGGACAGGGGTTTGGTATGGCTACACCTTC	CASSTRTGVWYGYTF
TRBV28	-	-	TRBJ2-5	TGTGCCAGCAGCTCGGGTGGGGGGAAAGAGCCCCAGTACTTC	CASSSGGGKEPQYF
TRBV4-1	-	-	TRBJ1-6	TGCGCCAGCAGCCAAGATCCGCAGGGGCTCTCTAATTCACCCCTCCACTTT	CASSQDPQGLSNSPLHF